This T cell receptor beta chain was found in a study of blood T cell repertoires in COVID-19. This clone is a singleton in its sample. This table comes from immunoSEQ multiplex PCR, and its TCRdb copy is limited to in-frame clones, with some not included. The sample shows 65,000 to 95,000 clones, roughly 92% of them seen only once. The clonotype was recovered from a man aged 45-65 years with COVID-19, enrolled during active disease. The sequencing input was peripheral blood.

Here the CDR3 DNA reads TGTGCCAGCGGGACAGGACATTACAATGAGCAGTTCTTC. It is translated as CASGTGHYNEQFF. J is TRBJ2-1 and V is TRBV11-2; 8 positions agree with TRBD1. Looked up from germline, CDR1 is SGHAT and CDR2 is FQNNGV. This CDR3 has 13 residues. The trim removed 8 bases at V and 4 bases at J, leaving 4 bases unmatched.